The rows below give T cell receptor beta chains drawn from one sample of a study of blood T cell repertoires in COVID-19. The assay was immunoSEQ multiplex PCR, and TCRdb's table has in-frame clones only and misses some. This sample has around 200,000 clones; about 87% occur once, and the top ten carry just under 0.9%. Sequencing was done on a sample of peripheral blood. These receptors all stem from a woman younger than 35 who had recovered from COVID-19. Both conserved end residues are part of each CDR3. The order of the fields is CDR3 DNA, CDR3 protein, clone size, CDR3 length, D gene, J gene, V gene. The D gene is left open where the match is weak. Expanded clones get a size class; other rows say once, few or many, or leave the size out.

TGTGCCAGCAGCAAGCACCAGGGGACCACTGAAGCTTTCTTT	CASSKHQGTTEAFF	.	14	.	TRBJ1-1	TRBV7-2
TGTGCCAGCAGCGCGACTGAGCTCGGAAAAGCTTTCTTT	CASSATELGKAFF	.	13	.	TRBJ1-1	TRBV7-3
TGTGCCACCAGTCGGGGGACTGAAGCTTTCTTT	CATSRGTEAFF	.	11	.	TRBJ1-1	TRBV24-1
TGTGCCAGCAGCCAAGATTCAGGGTATAATTCACCCCTCCACTTT	CASSQDSGYNSPLHF	.	15	.	TRBJ1-6	TRBV4-2
TGCGCCAGCAGCCAAGATCGGGCAGGGCCCATCTACTATGGCTACACCTTC	CASSQDRAGPIYYGYTF	few	17	.	TRBJ1-2	TRBV4-3
TGTGCCAGCAGCACAAGCGGACAGGGGGTGGCTGAAGCTTTCTTT	CASSTSGQGVAEAFF	.	15	TRBD1	TRBJ1-1	TRBV7-2
TGTGCCAGCAGTTTGGACTCTAGCTCCTACAATGAGCAGTTCTTC	CASSLDSSSYNEQFF	.	15	.	TRBJ2-1	TRBV27
TGTGCCAGCAGTCCCCTTGGGCAGGAACTCTACGAGCAGTACTTC	CASSPLGQELYEQYF	.	15	.	TRBJ2-7	TRBV27
TGTGCCAGCAGTTACGGGGGACAGGGGGGCTACGAGCAGTACTTC	CASSYGGQGGYEQYF	.	15	TRBD1	TRBJ2-7	TRBV6-2/TRBV6-3
TGTGCCAGCAGTCCCTCTAACTATGGCTACACCTTC	CASSPSNYGYTF	.	12	.	TRBJ1-2	TRBV12-3/TRBV12-4
TGTGCCAGCCTCGATGAGCAGTTCTTC	CASLDEQFF	.	9	.	TRBJ2-1	TRBV14
TGCGCCAGCAGAGCAAGCGGGGGGGCCGGCGGGGAGCTGTTTTTT	CASRASGGAGGELFF	.	15	TRBD2	TRBJ2-2	TRBV5-1
TGTGCCAGCAGCTCCGACTCCTTTAACTATGGCTACACCTTC	CASSSDSFNYGYTF	.	14	.	TRBJ1-2	TRBV7-2
TGTGCCAGCAGTCTCGGACAGGGTCTGGGGCAGTACTTC	CASSLGQGLGQYF	.	13	TRBD1	TRBJ2-7	TRBV12-3/TRBV12-4
TGTGCCAGCAGCTTAACCAGGGGGCGGACGAATAATTCACCCCTCCACTTT	CASSLTRGRTNNSPLHF	.	17	TRBD1	TRBJ1-6	TRBV7-3
TGTGCCAGCAGCTCCTACAGGTTTGGTGGGGCCAACGTCCTGACTTTC	CASSSYRFGGANVLTF	few	16	.	TRBJ2-6	TRBV7-8
TGTGCCAGCACCGAGGGACTAGCGGAAGAGACCCAGTACTTC	CASTEGLAEETQYF	.	14	TRBD2	TRBJ2-5	TRBV6-5
TGTGCCAGCAGCTTAACACCCCTTGAGGAGCAGTTCTTC	CASSLTPLEEQFF	once	13	.	TRBJ2-1	TRBV7-3
TGCGCCAGCAGGTCTGGGTCGGAGAGTTCACCCCTCCACTTT	CASRSGSESSPLHF	.	14	.	TRBJ1-6	TRBV5-1
TGTGCCAGCAGCTTAGAAGGTCGACAGGATTACAATGAGCAGTTCTTC	CASSLEGRQDYNEQFF	.	16	.	TRBJ2-1	TRBV5-5
TGCGCCAGCAGCCCCCTCGGGGGGGAGCCTGGAAACACCATATATTTT	CASSPLGGEPGNTIYF	.	16	.	TRBJ1-3	TRBV4-1
TGTGCCAGCTCATCCTCCGGGAGAGGTGGAAACACCATATATTTT	CASSSSGRGGNTIYF	.	15	.	TRBJ1-3	TRBV18
TGTGCCAGCTCACCAGGGCCCATGAACACTGAAGCTTTCTTT	CASSPGPMNTEAFF	few	14	.	TRBJ1-1	TRBV18
TGTGCCAGCAGAGTTTTATCCGGGAGTGGCTTCAATCAGCCCCAGCATTTT	CASRVLSGSGFNQPQHF	.	17	.	TRBJ1-5	TRBV28
TGCGCCAGCAGCTTGGCCGAGTTGGCCACCGGGTACACCTTC	CASSLAELATGYTF	.	14	.	TRBJ1-2	TRBV5-1
TGCGCCAGCAGCCGAGAAGAGGGGGGGGCGGGGAAAGCTTTCTTT	CASSREEGGAGKAFF	.	15	.	TRBJ1-1	TRBV4-3
TGTGCCAGCAGCGTAGTGGAGGGCCGCACAGATACGCAGTATTTT	CASSVVEGRTDTQYF	.	15	.	TRBJ2-3	TRBV9
TGTGCCAGCAGTGAACGAGGGGGTTTCGCTGGCTACACCTTC	CASSERGGFAGYTF	.	14	.	TRBJ1-2	TRBV25-1
TGTGCCAGCAGCTTAGCGGGGCCGGGAGATCAGCCCCAGCATTTT	CASSLAGPGDQPQHF	.	15	.	TRBJ1-5	TRBV7-8
TGCGCCAGCAGCCCTGTGGTGCCAGGGGGAATAACTGAAGCTTTCTTT	CASSPVVPGGITEAFF	.	16	TRBD1	TRBJ1-1	TRBV4-1
TGTGCCAGCAGCAAAGCGCTAACAGGGGATAGCAATGAGCAGTTCTTC	CASSKALTGDSNEQFF	.	16	.	TRBJ2-1	TRBV21-1
TGTGCCAGCAGCCCGACGGTGGCGGGAGCCTACAATGAGCAGTTCTTC	CASSPTVAGAYNEQFF	.	16	TRBD2	TRBJ2-1	TRBV6-2/TRBV6-3
TGCGCCAGCAGCCTGACAGGGCCGAACACCGGGGAGCTGTTTTTT	CASSLTGPNTGELFF	.	15	TRBD1	TRBJ2-2	TRBV5-1
TGTGCCAGCAGTTCCGTCGCCCCGGGACTGGACAATCAGCCCCAGCATTTT	CASSSVAPGLDNQPQHF	.	17	.	TRBJ1-5	TRBV27
TGTGCCAGCAGTCTAACAGGTCCCAATCAGCCCCAGCATTTT	CASSLTGPNQPQHF	.	14	.	TRBJ1-5	TRBV6-2/TRBV6-3
TGTGCCAGCAGCTTGTCGTCGAGCGGGGGCTCCTACGAGCAGTACTTC	CASSLSSSGGSYEQYF	.	16	TRBD2	TRBJ2-7	TRBV7-2
TGTGCCAGCAGCCGTACAAGGAGTACTTACAATGAGCAGTTCTTC	CASSRTRSTYNEQFF	.	15	.	TRBJ2-1	TRBV2